The 3 T cell receptor beta chains presented below share a single source sample, sequenced in a study of Graves' ophthalmopathy and Graves' hyperthyroidism. Transcripts of RNA were the source for amplifying TCR beta CDR3 regions. After a first-round RT-PCR with HTBI primers, a second-round multiplex PCR was run. One entry per CDR3 protein, called by TCRdb with MiXCR from the multiplex PCR reads. The table includes more than 550,000 distinct CDR3 sequences, more than 40% detected once. The sequenced sample consisted of peripheral blood. These receptors were obtained from an adult man with Graves' ophthalmopathy.

This chain joins TRBV10-3 and TRBJ2-7; either TRBD1 or TRBD2 may supply D (5 bases each). The CDR3 is 14 amino acids. Germline CDR1 is ENHRY and CDR2 is SYGVKD. Trimming took off 7 bases at V and 7 bases at J, with 20 bases between the two ends. The chain's CDR3 is CAIKQTGASGEQYF. In nucleotides, the CDR3 is TGTGCCATCAAACAGACCGGGGCCTCGGGGGAGCAGTACTTC.

As concerns this clonotype: Compared with germline, one end of the junction differs, possibly owing to a read error. V usage is TRBV2 and J usage is TRBJ2-6; possibly TRBD2 for D (6 bases). In germline, CDR1 is SNHLY, CDR2 FYNNEI. The CDR3 length is 14 residues. The CDR3 loop reads CASSVQEGTNTEAF. The CDR3 DNA follows: TGTGCCAGCAGTGTACAGGAGGGGACGAACACTGAAGCTTTC.

This clonotype was observed a handful of times. The DNA is omitted, as the CDR3 cannot be located on it reliably, and the CDR3 follows TCRdb's listing. The V gene is TRBV29-1, the J gene TRBJ1-2. The CDR3 spans 10 amino acids, including both terminal residues. In germline, CDR1 is SQVTM, CDR2 ANQGSEA. CDR3 sequence reads: CSVVGSGNTF.